These T cell receptor beta chains were read from a single sample in a study of persistence of HIV-infected CD4 T cells. Which antigens these TCRs recognize remains unknown. Libraries were prepared by immunoSEQ multiplex PCR; TCRdb keeps only in-frame clonotypes and omits some of them. The sample includes tens of thousands of clones, approximately 85% of them seen just once. The sample was CD4+ T cells sorted from PBMCs after approximately 20-hour stimulation, taken from a patient who received antiretroviral therapy. Every receptor here comes from an adult woman with HIV who was CMV-seropositive. The CDR3 runs from the conserved cysteine through the conserved F or W. D genes are given only for firm matches. Only part of the rows carry a size: once, few, many, or a class if the clone is expanded.

d_call	clone_size	v_call	j_call	cdr3_aa	cdr3_nt
.	.	TRBV10-2	TRBJ1-1	CASSDSWDTEAFF	TGCGCCAGCAGTGACTCCTGGGACACTGAAGCTTTCTTT
.	.	TRBV30	TRBJ1-5	CAWSVSPFQPQHF	TGTGCCTGGAGTGTAAGCCCCTTTCAGCCCCAGCATTTT
TRBD1	.	TRBV5-1	TRBJ2-7	CASSVITGAFSYEQYF	TGCGCCAGCAGCGTTATTACAGGGGCCTTCTCCTACGAGCAGTACTTC
.	.	TRBV5-1	TRBJ2-2	CASRGGTSNTGELFF	TGCGCCAGCAGGGGCGGGACATCGAACACCGGGGAGCTGTTTTTT
.	.	TRBV19	TRBJ1-2	CASIKQIPVANYGYTF	TGTGCCAGTATAAAGCAAATCCCTGTTGCTAACTATGGCTACACCTTC
TRBD2	.	TRBV7-8	TRBJ2-1	CASSLVTSGSSGEQFF	TGTGCCAGCAGCTTAGTTACTAGCGGGAGTTCCGGTGAGCAGTTCTTC
TRBD1	.	TRBV19	TRBJ2-2	CASSIGGTGATGELFF	TGTGCCAGTAGTATTGGGGGGACAGGGGCCACCGGGGAGCTGTTTTTT
.	.	TRBV25-1	TRBJ1-3	CASSETGGHGNTIYF	TGTGCCAGCAGTGAGACAGGTGGGCATGGAAACACCATATATTTT
TRBD2	.	TRBV5-4	TRBJ2-1	CASSLGTSKNEQFF	TGTGCCAGCAGCTTGGGGACTAGCAAGAATGAGCAGTTCTTC
TRBD1	.	TRBV4-1	TRBJ1-1	CASNRQGMNTEAFF	TGCGCCAGCAATAGACAGGGAATGAACACTGAAGCTTTCTTT
.	.	TRBV5-1	TRBJ1-2	CASSLVLGSENGYTF	TGCGCCAGCAGCTTGGTGTTGGGGTCAGAGAATGGCTACACCTTC
TRBD2	.	TRBV28	TRBJ2-3	CASSLDSGRAADTQYF	TGTGCCAGCAGTTTAGATAGCGGGAGGGCCGCAGATACGCAGTATTTT
TRBD1	few	TRBV28	TRBJ1-5	CASSKDREGQPQHF	TGTGCCAGCAGTAAAGACAGGGAGGGACAGCCCCAGCATTTT
.	.	TRBV5-5	TRBJ1-5	CASSLTVSSQPQHF	TGTGCCAGCAGCTTAACGGTTAGCAGTCAGCCCCAGCATTTT
TRBD1	.	TRBV7-9	TRBJ1-4	CASRQGASNEKLFF	TGTGCCAGCAGACAGGGGGCGAGTAATGAAAAACTGTTTTTT
TRBD2	.	TRBV19	TRBJ2-1	CASTSRRLAGENNEQFF	TGTGCCAGTACCTCCCGGAGGCTAGCGGGAGAGAACAATGAGCAGTTCTTC
.	.	TRBV2	TRBJ2-1	CASSAGRRGSYNEQFF	TGTGCCAGCAGTGCGGGGAGAAGGGGGTCCTACAATGAGCAGTTCTTC
TRBD1	.	TRBV4-1	TRBJ1-5	CASSQGEGGSWQPQHF	TGCGCCAGCAGCCAAGGTGAAGGGGGCTCGTGGCAGCCCCAGCATTTT
.	.	TRBV20-1	TRBJ2-5	CSAAPQGTQYF	TGCAGTGCTGCCCCACAAGGGACCCAGTACTTC
.	.	TRBV27	TRBJ2-5	CASRITGRETQYF	TGTGCCAGCAGAATCACGGGGAGAGAGACCCAGTACTTC
.	.	TRBV10-1	TRBJ2-2	CATRPAGETGELFF	TGCGCCACCCGTCCGGCAGGGGAAACCGGGGAGCTGTTTTTT
.	.	TRBV28	TRBJ2-3	CASSLRGPDTQYF	TGTGCCAGCAGCCTACGGGGCCCAGATACGCAGTATTTT
.	.	TRBV7-2	TRBJ2-3	CASSLVHRSTDTQYF	TGTGCCAGCAGCTTAGTGCACAGAAGCACAGATACGCAGTATTTT
.	.	TRBV18	TRBJ1-1	CASSSKEGRGMTEAFF	TGTGCCAGCTCATCAAAAGAGGGCAGGGGAATGACTGAAGCTTTCTTT
.	once	TRBV18	TRBJ2-5	CASSPSSGQETQYF	TGTGCCAGCTCACCCTCCTCCGGGCAAGAGACCCAGTACTTC
TRBD2	.	TRBV4-1	TRBJ2-7	CASSHEAGLASYEQYF	TGCGCCAGCAGCCATGAGGCGGGACTAGCGAGCTACGAGCAGTACTTC
TRBD1	.	TRBV5-4	TRBJ1-2	CASSQDRVGYGYTF	TGTGCCAGCAGCCAGGACAGGGTAGGATATGGCTACACCTTC
TRBD1	few	TRBV24-1	TRBJ1-5	CATSVGQGVNQPQHF	TGTGCCACCAGTGTAGGGCAGGGGGTGAATCAGCCCCAGCATTTT
.	.	TRBV28	TRBJ1-1	CASSPPGTEAFF	TGTGCCAGCAGTCCACCGGGGACTGAAGCTTTCTTT
TRBD1	.	TRBV6-2/TRBV6-3	TRBJ1-1	CASSYSQGALNTEAFF	TGTGCCAGCAGTTACAGTCAGGGGGCCCTGAACACTGAAGCTTTCTTT
.	.	TRBV18	TRBJ2-1	CASSGTQTVGEQFF	TGTGCCAGCTCAGGGACCCAGACCGTGGGTGAGCAGTTCTTC
TRBD1	.	TRBV5-8	TRBJ2-1	CASRLDRGRNEQFF	TGTGCCAGCAGGTTGGACAGGGGGCGGAATGAGCAGTTCTTC
TRBD2	.	TRBV7-9	TRBJ2-1	CASSIGSGWVEQFF	TGTGCCAGCAGCATAGGTAGCGGGTGGGTTGAGCAGTTCTTC
.	few	TRBV5-8	TRBJ1-6	CASSSTGTQNSPLHF	TGTGCCAGCAGCTCTACCGGGACTCAAAATTCACCCCTCCACTTT
.	.	TRBV7-2	TRBJ1-3	CASSLAGGLLSGNTIYF	TGTGCCAGCAGCTTAGCGGGGGGACTACTCTCTGGAAACACCATATATTTT